The 2 T cell receptor beta chains listed next were all sequenced from one sample in a study of shared clonotypes between healthy human individuals. The protocol was immunoSEQ multiplex PCR, while the TCRdb copy is restricted to in-frame clones and leaves out a portion. The sample has about 520,000 clones; roughly 95% are singletons. The sequencing input was naive CD4+ T cells sorted from blood. Specified subset: CD45RA+ positively selected. All receptors derive from a woman in her 30s in good health.

The rearrangement uses TRBV7-2 and TRBJ2-7; D may be TRBD1 (5 bases). This CDR3 has 14 residues. CDR1 SGHTA and CDR2 FQGNSA come from the germline V gene. The V end lost 5 bases, the J end lost 0 bases, and 11 bases lay between the germline ends. The CDR3 protein is CASSPRQSSYEQYF. As DNA, the CDR3 is TGTGCCAGCAGCCCCCGACAGAGCTCCTACGAGCAGTACTTC.

The chain joins TRBV21-1 to TRBJ1-3. TRBV21-1 is a recognized pseudogene. The CDR3 loop spans 16 amino acids. CDR3 region: CASSKAASQFGNTIYF. The DNA of the CDR3 is TGTGCCAGCAGCAAAGCCGCCAGCCAATTTGGAAACACCATATATTTT.